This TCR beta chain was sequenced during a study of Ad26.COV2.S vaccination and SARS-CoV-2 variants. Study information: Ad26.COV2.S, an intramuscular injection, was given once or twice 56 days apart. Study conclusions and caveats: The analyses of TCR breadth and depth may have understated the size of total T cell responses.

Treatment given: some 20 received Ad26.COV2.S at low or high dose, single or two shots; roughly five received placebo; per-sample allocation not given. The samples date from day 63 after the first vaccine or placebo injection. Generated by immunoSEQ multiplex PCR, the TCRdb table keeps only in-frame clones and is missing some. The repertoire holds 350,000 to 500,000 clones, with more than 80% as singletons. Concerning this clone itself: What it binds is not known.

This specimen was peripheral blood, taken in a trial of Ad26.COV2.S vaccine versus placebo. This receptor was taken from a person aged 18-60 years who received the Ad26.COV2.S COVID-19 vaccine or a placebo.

The chain's CDR3 is CASSQVGGGLLEQFF. CDR3 sequence (DNA): TGTGCCAGCAGCCAAGTTGGGGGAGGGCTGCTTGAGCAGTTCTTC. The V call is TRBV4-2, the J call TRBJ2-1; 7 positions match TRBD2. The CDR3 has 15 residues. V lost 1 base to trimming and J lost 9 bases; unmatched junction nucleotides: 9. The germline V gene encodes CDR1 LGHNA and CDR2 YNFKEQ.